This entry features one TCR beta chain sequence. Antigen specificity is unknown. Mouse gene names and germline throughout. Read sequence stops 4 residues before the CDR3 end, and the germline J gene provides the missing end. This CDR3 comprises 13 residues. The V gene's germline CDR1 is NSHNY and CDR2 SYGAGN. CD4, CD8alpha, NKG2D, NKG2ACE and other markers guided sorting of pooled cutaneous lymph node cells. This sample is drawn from a study of CD8+ T cells in alopecia areata. About the research overall: Those receiving the skin were approximately 7-11-week-old female C3H/HeJ mice, whose grafts came from 6-12-month-old C3H/HeJ donors with spontaneous alopecia.

The sequencing template was cDNA reverse transcribed from extracted RNA. The table came from immunoSEQ multiplex PCR; TCRdb's copy has only in-frame clones and leaves some out. The specimen has approximately 300,000 clones, none found just once. General study points: Researchers reported that TCR sharing among patients proved less clear than in mice, possibly HLA-linked. Sequencing of scalp samples also captures resident alphabeta T cells of normal skin. Greater clonality was observed in lesional scalp samples, especially alopecia totalis/universalis, versus normal scalp.

The source of this sequence is a C3H/HeJ mouse with alopecia areata. This strain has MHC haplotype H2-k. The J gene is TRBJ2-1, the V gene TRBV13-1, with D maybe TRBD1 (6 bases). Input material: CD4+ T cells sorted from a lymph node. Here the CDR3 reads CASSDAGEAEQFF. Partial CDR3 DNA: TGTGCCAGCAGTGATGCAGGGGAGGCT.